This T cell receptor (beta chain) was captured by sequencing in a study of cytomegalovirus exposure and HLA in healthy donors. This clone was seen a single time. The antigen remains undetermined. The V gene end was trimmed by 6 bases and the J gene end by 0 bases; junction bases not matched to a gene: 7. The CDR3 contains 15 residues. The germline CDR1 and CDR2 sequences are MNHNY and SVGAGI (reference sequence). Findings of the study overall: Prior analysis indicated that the majority of TCR beta V segments exhibited productivity approximately 87% or approximately 30% of the time. Rarity marked most TCR sequences, yet some public TCRs occurred in many donors. A missense DCLRE1C variant was associated with V- and J-gene trimming of TCR beta chains in a later analysis, and an independent cohort replicated the association. It was only CMV serostatus that was available as immune exposure information.

This PCR relied on a set of 60 Vbeta primers and 13 Jbeta primers. TCRdb's table, derived via immunoSEQ multiplex PCR, lists solely in-frame clones and lacks some. Of approximately 120,000 clones listed, around 81% are singletons. The gene calls are TRBV6-6 and TRBJ1-1; TRBD1 agrees at 7 bases. Sequencing was carried out using PBMCs. The sequence was collected from a woman younger than 45 in good health and CMV-seronegative. CDR3 in amino acids: CASSLGQTMNTEAFF. The DNA of the CDR3 is TGTGCCAGCAGCTTGGGACAGACCATGAACACTGAAGCTTTCTTT.